This is a list of T cell receptor beta chains from one sample in a study of cytomegalovirus exposure and HLA in healthy donors. TCRdb's copy holds only in-frame clones and misses some; the assay was immunoSEQ multiplex PCR. The sample shows roughly 250,000 clones, 86% of them seen only once. Specimen: PBMCs. These receptors originate from a woman between 25 and 40 years old in good health and CMV-seropositive. Both conserved end residues are part of each CDR3. D genes are given only for firm matches. Clone size is given for some rows only: seen once, a few or many times, or a class if the clone is expanded.

>TRBJ2-7|TRBV7-6|.|.
CASTVWADSYEQYF
TGTGCCAGCACCGTTTGGGCAGACTCCTACGAGCAGTACTTC
>TRBJ2-7|TRBV27|.|.
CASARETDSFYEQYF
TGTGCCAGTGCTCGGGAGACAGATTCTTTCTACGAGCAGTACTTC
>TRBJ1-2|TRBV30|once|.
CAWNSGYGYTF
TGTGCCTGGAATAGCGGCTATGGCTACACCTTC
>TRBJ2-1|TRBV5-1|.|.
CASGLSSYNEQFF
TGCGCCAGCGGACTGAGCTCCTACAATGAGCAGTTCTTC
>TRBJ2-5|TRBV11-3|.|TRBD2
CASSFRADVAGQETQYF
TGTGCCAGCAGCTTTAGGGCGGATGTAGCGGGCCAAGAGACCCAGTACTTC
>TRBJ1-1|TRBV6-4|few|.
CASSDSPLGGTEAFF
TGTGCCAGCAGTGACTCCCCTCTGGGAGGCACTGAAGCTTTCTTT
>TRBJ2-5|TRBV5-6|.|.
CASSPDRVQETQYF
TGTGCCAGCAGCCCTGACCGGGTCCAAGAGACCCAGTACTTC
>TRBJ1-2|TRBV21-1|.|.
CASSKAHEGSRGYTF
TGTGCCAGCAGCAAAGCGCACGAGGGTTCTCGAGGCTACACCTTC
>TRBJ2-1|TRBV6-1|.|TRBD2
CASSPGTREFF
TGTGCCAGCAGTCCCGGGACTAGGGAGTTCTTC
>TRBJ1-2|TRBV5-1|.|TRBD1
CASSLTGGWSYGYTF
TGCGCCAGCAGCTTAACAGGGGGCTGGAGCTATGGCTACACCTTC